This record concerns one T cell receptor (beta chain) sequence. These data come from a study of PD-1 and CTLA-4 blockade in melanoma. Using immunoSEQ multiplex PCR, the repertoire was profiled, and TCRdb retains in-frame clones only, with some absent. In the table there are around 11,000 clones, around four fifths of which are singletons. V dropped 9 bases and J dropped 3 bases, with 11 bases sitting between them. This CDR3 has 13 residues. J is TRBJ2-2 and V is TRBV12-3 or TRBV12-4; the D gene is possibly TRBD1 (6 bases). Sequences were derived from CD8+ T cells from peripheral blood, sampled from a patient given anti-PD-1 treatment. The origin of this receptor is a human donor with melanoma. The CDR3 is CASRDIYTGELFF. The CDR3 DNA follows: TGTGCCAGTCGGGACATCTACACCGGGGAGCTGTTTTTT.